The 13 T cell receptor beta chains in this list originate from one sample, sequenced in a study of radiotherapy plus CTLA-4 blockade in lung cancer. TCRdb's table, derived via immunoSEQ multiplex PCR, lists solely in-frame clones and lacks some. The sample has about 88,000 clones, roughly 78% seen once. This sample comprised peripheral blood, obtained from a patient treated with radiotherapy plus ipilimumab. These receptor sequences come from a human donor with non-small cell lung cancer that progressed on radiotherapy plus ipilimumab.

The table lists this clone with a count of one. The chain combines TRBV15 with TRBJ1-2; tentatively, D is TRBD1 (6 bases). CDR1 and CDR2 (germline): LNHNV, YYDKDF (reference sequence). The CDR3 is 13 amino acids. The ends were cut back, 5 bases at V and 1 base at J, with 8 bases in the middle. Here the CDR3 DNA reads TGTGCCACCAGCTTCAGGGGTAACTATGGCTACACCTTC. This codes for CATSFRGNYGYTF.

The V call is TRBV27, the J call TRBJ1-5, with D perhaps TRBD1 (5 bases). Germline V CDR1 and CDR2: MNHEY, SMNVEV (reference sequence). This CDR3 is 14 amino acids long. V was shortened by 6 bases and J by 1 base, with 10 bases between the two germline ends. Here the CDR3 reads CASRLGGSNQPQHF. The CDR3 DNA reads TGTGCCAGCAGGCTGGGGGGGAGCAATCAGCCCCAGCATTTT.

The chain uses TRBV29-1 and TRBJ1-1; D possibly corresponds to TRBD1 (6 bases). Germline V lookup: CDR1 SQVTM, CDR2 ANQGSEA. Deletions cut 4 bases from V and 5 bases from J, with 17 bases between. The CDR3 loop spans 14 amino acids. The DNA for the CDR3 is TGCAGCGTTGCTGGGACAAGTGGCCGGACTGAAGCTTTCTTT. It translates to CSVAGTSGRTEAFF.

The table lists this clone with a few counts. The CDR3 sequence is CASSQGWSTEAFF. The CDR3 DNA reads TGTGCCAGCTCCCAGGGGTGGAGCACTGAAGCTTTCTTT. The chain has TRBV28 and TRBJ1-1; D perhaps matches TRBD1 (6 bases). V lost 8 bases, J lost 4 bases, and 14 bases lay in between. The CDR3 length is 13 residues. Germline CDR1 is MDHEN and CDR2 is SYDVKM. The full variable domain, with the rest looked up from reference TRBV28 and TRBJ1-1, is DVKVTQSSRYLVKRTGEKVFLECVQDMDHENMFWYRQDPGLGLRLIYFSYDVKMKEKGDIPEGYSVSREKKERFSLILESASTNQTSMYLCASSQGWSTEAFFGQGTRLTVV.

The CDR3 region has the DNA TGTGCCAGCAGCTCTAGCGGTTACGAGCAGTACTTC. This gives the protein CASSSSGYEQYF. J is TRBJ2-7 and V is TRBV7-9; 7 bases are shared with TRBD2. J lost 4 bases, V lost 4 bases, and 1 base had no gene match. Germline CDR1 and CDR2: SEHNR and FQNEAQ (reference sequence). The CDR3 length is 12 residues.

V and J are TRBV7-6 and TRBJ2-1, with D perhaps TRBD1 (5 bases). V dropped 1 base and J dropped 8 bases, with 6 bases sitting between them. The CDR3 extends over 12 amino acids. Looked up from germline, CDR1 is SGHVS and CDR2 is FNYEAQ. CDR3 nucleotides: TGTGCCAGCAGCTTAGAGGGGCATGAGCAGTTCTTC. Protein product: CASSLEGHEQFF.

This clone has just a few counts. CDR3 nucleotides: TGTGCCAGCAGCCAAGAACGGCTAGCGAGCTACGAGCAGTACTTC. Translated, it gives CASSQERLASYEQYF. V and J are TRBV4-2 and TRBJ2-7; possibly TRBD2 for D (6 bases). Germline assignment: CDR1 LGHNA and CDR2 YNFKEQ. This CDR3 has 15 amino acids. Deletions cut 0 bases from V and 3 bases from J, with 12 bases between.

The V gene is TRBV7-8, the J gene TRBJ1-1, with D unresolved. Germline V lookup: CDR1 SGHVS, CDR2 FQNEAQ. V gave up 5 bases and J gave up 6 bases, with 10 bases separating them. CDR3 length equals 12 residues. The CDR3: CASSPLTAEAFF. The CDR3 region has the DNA TGTGCCAGCAGCCCTTTAACGGCTGAAGCTTTCTTT.

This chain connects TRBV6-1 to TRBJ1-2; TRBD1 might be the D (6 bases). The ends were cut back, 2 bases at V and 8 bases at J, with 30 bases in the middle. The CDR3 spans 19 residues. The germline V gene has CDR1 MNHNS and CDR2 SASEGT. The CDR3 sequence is CASSEFVRKTLEDSPGYTF. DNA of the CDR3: TGTGCCAGCAGTGAATTCGTCCGAAAGACCTTGGAGGACAGTCCGGGCTACACCTTC.

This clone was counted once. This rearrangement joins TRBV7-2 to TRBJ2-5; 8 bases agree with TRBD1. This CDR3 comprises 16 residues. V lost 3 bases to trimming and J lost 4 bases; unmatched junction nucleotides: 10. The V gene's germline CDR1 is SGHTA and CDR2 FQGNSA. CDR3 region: CASSLGNSGTGETQYF. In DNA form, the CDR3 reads TGTGCCAGCAGCTTGGGGAACTCCGGGACAGGAGAGACCCAGTACTTC.

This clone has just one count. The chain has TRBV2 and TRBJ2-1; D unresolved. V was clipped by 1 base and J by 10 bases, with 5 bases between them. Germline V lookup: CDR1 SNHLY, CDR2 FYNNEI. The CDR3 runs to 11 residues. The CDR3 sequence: CASSEVWEQFF. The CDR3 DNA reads TGTGCCAGCAGTGAAGTATGGGAGCAGTTCTTC.

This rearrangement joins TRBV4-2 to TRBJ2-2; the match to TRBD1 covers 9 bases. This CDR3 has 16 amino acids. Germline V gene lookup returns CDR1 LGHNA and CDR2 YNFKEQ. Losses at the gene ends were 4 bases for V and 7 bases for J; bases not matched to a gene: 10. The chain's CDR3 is CASSRRLTGGIGELFF. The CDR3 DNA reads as TGTGCCAGCAGCCGACGACTGACAGGGGGAATCGGGGAGCTGTTTTTT.

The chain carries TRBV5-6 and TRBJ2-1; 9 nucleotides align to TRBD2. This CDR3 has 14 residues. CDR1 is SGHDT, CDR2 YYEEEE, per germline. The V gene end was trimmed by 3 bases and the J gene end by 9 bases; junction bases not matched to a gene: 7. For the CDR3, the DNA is TGTGCCAGCAGCTCCGGGACTAGCACCATTGAGCAGTTCTTC. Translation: CASSSGTSTIEQFF.